This T cell receptor beta chain was observed in a study of regulatory T cells in long-lasting Graves disease. This clonotype was counted a few times. Time point denoted: newly diagnosed GD, antithyroid drugs for less than 3 months. RNA from PBMCs was the source of the TCR library. The V segment lost 2 bases and the J segment 6 bases; nucleotides outside the gene matches: 9. The CDR3 spans 16 residues. The germline CDR1 and CDR2 sequences are MNHEY and SVGEGT. Building of the TCR beta libraries involved iRepertoire HTBI primers and Arm-PCR of CDR3 regions. Each CDR3 protein gets one entry after TCRdb re-called the multiplex PCR reads with MiXCR. The table lists approximately 490,000 distinct CDR3 sequences, about 16% of them singletons. The same specimen was also included in a second study, on T cells in Graves' hyperthyroidism and ophthalmopathy. From that second work: A median approximately 6.5 months before onset, the model predicted ophthalmopathy.

The sequence came from a man in his forties with Graves disease. The sample here was peripheral blood mononuclear cells (PBMCs), taken at new diagnosis, from a patient treated with antithyroid drugs. The V and J genes are TRBV6-2 or TRBV6-3 and TRBJ2-3; 9 positions agree with TRBD2. CDR3 sequence: CASSYGAGGMQDTQYF. The CDR3 nucleotides are TGTGCCAGCAGTTACGGGGCGGGAGGGATGCAGGATACGCAGTATTTT.